This T cell receptor (beta chain) originates from a study of radiotherapy plus CTLA-4 blockade in lung cancer. CDR3 size: 14 residues. V lost 4 bases to trimming and J lost 8 bases, with 17 bases between them. CDR1 and CDR2 from the germline V gene are MNHNS and SASEGT. TCRdb keeps only in-frame clones here, not all; method: immunoSEQ multiplex PCR. The sample contains tens of thousands of clones, about 85% of which appear only once. The source is a human donor with non-small cell lung cancer whose response to radiotherapy plus ipilimumab could not be evaluated. The rearrangement joins TRBV6-1 to TRBJ1-2; maybe TRBD1 (6 bases). This specimen was peripheral blood, taken from a patient treated with radiotherapy plus ipilimumab. CDR3 in DNA: TGTGCCAGCAGTGTACAACAGGGTACTTGGGGCTACACCTTC. Amino acids: CASSVQQGTWGYTF.